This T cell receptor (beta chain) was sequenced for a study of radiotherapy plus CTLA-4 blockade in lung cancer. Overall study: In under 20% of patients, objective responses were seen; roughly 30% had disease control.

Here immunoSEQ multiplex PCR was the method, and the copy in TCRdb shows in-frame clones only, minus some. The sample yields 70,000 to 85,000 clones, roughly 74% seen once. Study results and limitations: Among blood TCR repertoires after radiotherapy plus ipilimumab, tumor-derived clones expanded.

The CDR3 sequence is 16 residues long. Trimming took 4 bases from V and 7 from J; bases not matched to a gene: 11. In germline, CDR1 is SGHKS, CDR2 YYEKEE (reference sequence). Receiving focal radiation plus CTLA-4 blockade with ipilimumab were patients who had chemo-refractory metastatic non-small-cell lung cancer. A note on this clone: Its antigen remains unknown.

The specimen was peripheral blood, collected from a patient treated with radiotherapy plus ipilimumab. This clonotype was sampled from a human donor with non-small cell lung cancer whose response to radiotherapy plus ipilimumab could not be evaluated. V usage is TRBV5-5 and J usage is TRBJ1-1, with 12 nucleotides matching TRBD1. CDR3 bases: TGTGCCAGCAGCACAAACGGGGACAGGGGGCGCGGTGAAGCTTTCTTT. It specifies CASSTNGDRGRGEAFF.